This T cell receptor (beta chain) was sequenced for a study of cytomegalovirus exposure and HLA in healthy donors. PCR used 60 Vbeta primers and 13 Jbeta primers. Per the study methods: In a later analysis, around 11 million of 75 million to 90 million unique beta chains occurred in at least two donors. Clones were read by immunoSEQ multiplex PCR, and TCRdb kept only the in-frame ones, dropping some. The DNA gave D and trimming, while V, J and clone size come from that table. The sample shows about 200,000 clones, over 70% of them seen only once. V shed 6 bases and J 5 bases; nucleotides not matched to a gene: 5. Per the germline V gene, CDR1 is LNHDA and CDR2 is SQIVND (reference sequence). CDR3 size: 14 residues.

The clonotype comes from a boy aged 2 to 10 in good health and CMV-seronegative. V usage is TRBV19 and J usage is TRBJ2-3; 10 nucleotides line up with TRBD2. Sequencing input: PBMCs. The CDR3 here is CASRDLAGVDTQYF. In DNA form, the CDR3 reads TGTGCCAGTAGAGACCTAGCGGGAGTAGATACGCAGTATTTT.